A selection of T cell receptor beta chains follows, all from one sample in a study of follicular helper T cells after annual influenza vaccination. TCRdb's copy holds only in-frame clones and misses some; the assay was immunoSEQ multiplex PCR. The table has 9,500 to 10,000 clones, roughly 85% seen once. Sequencing was performed on CXCR5- memory CD4+ T cells sorted from blood, taken 7 days after influenza vaccination. These receptors were obtained from an adult who received the influenza vaccine. Both conserved end residues are part of each CDR3. The D gene is left open where the match is weak. The size of a clone is reported for some rows only, either as once, few or many, or as a class for expanded clones.

j_gene,v_gene,abundance,d_gene,CDR3nt,CDR3aa
TRBJ1-3,TRBV9,-,-,TGTGCCAGCAGCGTGGACATTGGAAACACCATATATTTT,CASSVDIGNTIYF
TRBJ2-2,TRBV7-6,-,-,TGTGCCAGCAGCACCCGGGAGAACACCGGGGAGCTGTTTTTT,CASSTRENTGELFF
TRBJ2-7,TRBV15,-,-,TGTGCCACCAGCAGGGAGCGAATAAGCTCCTACGAGCAGTACTTC,CATSRERISSYEQYF
TRBJ1-6,TRBV10-3,-,-,TGTGCCATCAGTGGGGGGAGCTCCTATAATTCACCCCTCCACTTT,CAISGGSSYNSPLHF
TRBJ1-2,TRBV5-4,once,TRBD1,TGCGCCAGCAGCTATTTACGGACAGGGACCTATGGCTACACCTTC,CASSYLRTGTYGYTF
TRBJ2-3,TRBV5-1,-,TRBD2,TGCGCCAGCAGATCGCCACTAGCGGGGGGCCTAAGAACAGATACGCAGTATTTT,CASRSPLAGGLRTDTQYF
TRBJ1-4,TRBV19,-,TRBD1,TGTGCCAGTAGTACCCGGGGACAGACCTTTAATGAAAAACTGTTTTTT,CASSTRGQTFNEKLFF
TRBJ1-3,TRBV11-2,-,-,TGTGCCAGCAGACAGGGCCCTGGAAACACCATATATTTT,CASRQGPGNTIYF
TRBJ2-5,TRBV7-9,-,-,TGTGCCAGCAGCTTAGATCTGGGTCAGTATGTAGAGACCCAGTACTTC,CASSLDLGQYVETQYF
TRBJ1-6,TRBV27,few,-,TGTGCCAGCAGTTTAGTGGGATCGGGAAATTCACCCCTCCACTTT,CASSLVGSGNSPLHF
TRBJ2-7,TRBV19,-,TRBD2,TGTGCCAGTAGTCTTAGCGGGGTATATGAGCAGTACTTC,CASSLSGVYEQYF
TRBJ2-1,TRBV9,-,TRBD1,TGTGCCAGCAGCGTATCCCCTGGGACAGGTCTTGAGCAGTTCTTC,CASSVSPGTGLEQFF
TRBJ1-5,TRBV6-1,few,-,TGTGCCAGCAGTGGCGGGACGGTTAGCAATCAGCCCCAGCATTTT,CASSGGTVSNQPQHF
TRBJ1-2,TRBV9,few,TRBD1,TGTGCCAGCAGCCAAGGGGACAGTGCTTTACGGGGCTATGGCTACACCTTC,CASSQGDSALRGYGYTF
TRBJ2-5,TRBV6-1,-,TRBD2,TGTGCCAGCAGTGCCGTTAGCGGGGGGGGCCAAGAGACCCAGTACTTC,CASSAVSGGGQETQYF
TRBJ1-1,TRBV5-8,-,-,TGTGCCAGCAGCCCAGTCAGGGCAGGGGTTCGAATGAACACTGAAGCTTTCTTT,CASSPVRAGVRMNTEAFF
TRBJ1-2,TRBV21-1,-,-,TGTGCCAGCGCCCCGGCAGGACAGGAAAAAAACTATGGCTACACCTTC,CASAPAGQEKNYGYTF
TRBJ2-3,TRBV10-3,-,-,TGTGCCATCAGTTCCTCGGGGGGCGGGGTAGCAGATACGCAGTATTTT,CAISSSGGGVADTQYF
TRBJ1-1,TRBV5-4,-,-,TGTGCCAGCAGCTCTGGCCTGAACACTGAAGCTTTCTTT,CASSSGLNTEAFF
TRBJ2-3,TRBV29-1,-,-,TGCAGCCTATTCACAGATACGCAGTATTTT,CSLFTDTQYF
TRBJ1-5,TRBV5-1,-,TRBD1,TGCGCCAGCAGCTCAGGACAGGCAAATCAGCCCCAGCATTTT,CASSSGQANQPQHF
TRBJ2-7,TRBV5-1,-,TRBD2,TGCGCCAGCAGCACCGGACTAGCGGGGGGCGCGAAATCCTACGAGCAGTACTTC,CASSTGLAGGAKSYEQYF
TRBJ1-1,TRBV18,-,-,TGTGCCAGCTCACCTGAGGAATCGAACACTGAAGCTTTCTTT,CASSPEESNTEAFF
TRBJ1-1,TRBV11-3,-,-,TGTGCCAGCAGCTTAGCATTTCGGAACACTGAAGCTTTCTTT,CASSLAFRNTEAFF